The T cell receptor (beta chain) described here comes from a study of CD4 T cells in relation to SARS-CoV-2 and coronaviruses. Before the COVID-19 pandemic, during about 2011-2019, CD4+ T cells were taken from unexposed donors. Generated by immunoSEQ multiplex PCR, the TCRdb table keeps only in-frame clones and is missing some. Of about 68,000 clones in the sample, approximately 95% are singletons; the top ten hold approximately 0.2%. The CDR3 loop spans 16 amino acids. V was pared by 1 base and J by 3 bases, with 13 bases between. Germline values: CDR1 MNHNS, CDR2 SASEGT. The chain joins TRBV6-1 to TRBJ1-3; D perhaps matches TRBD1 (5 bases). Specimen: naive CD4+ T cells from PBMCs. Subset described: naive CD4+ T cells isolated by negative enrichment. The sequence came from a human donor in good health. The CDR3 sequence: CASSEGGGAGGNTIYF. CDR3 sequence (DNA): TGTGCCAGCAGTGAAGGCGGAGGGGCGGGTGGAAACACCATATATTTT.